Below are 21 T cell receptor beta chains sequenced from a single sample in a study of blood T cell repertoires in COVID-19. Method: immunoSEQ multiplex PCR; TCRdb's copy keeps in-frame clones and lacks some. This sample has around 250,000 clones, with 70% to 90% found just once. The sequenced material came from PBMCs or T cells enriched from blood (not recorded which). The origin of the receptors is a woman between 50 and 59 years old who had recovered from COVID-19.

The rearrangement uses TRBV27 and TRBJ2-7, with D possibly matching TRBD2 (5 bases). This CDR3 comprises 15 residues. Deletions cut 5 bases from V and 5 bases from J, with 19 bases between. Germline V gene sequence: CDR1 MNHEY, CDR2 SMNVEV (reference sequence). CDR3 loop: CASSPTRLGEDEQYF. The CDR3 bases are TGTGCCAGCAGTCCCACCCGACTGGGAGAGGACGAGCAGTACTTC.

This chain connects TRBV7-3 to TRBJ2-7, with 12 bases identical to TRBD2. There are 15 residues in the CDR3. V trimming: 1 base; J trimming: 6 bases; junction bases outside the gene matches: 4. The V gene's germline CDR1 is SGHTA and CDR2 FQGTGA. CDR3 protein: CASSLRLAGATEQYF. CDR3 sequence (DNA): TGTGCCAGCAGCTTAAGACTAGCGGGAGCCACCGAGCAGTACTTC.

This rearrangement joins TRBV4-1 to TRBJ1-5, with D hard to call. This CDR3 region has 16 residues. Germline V lookup: CDR1 MGHRA, CDR2 YSYEKL. V lost 0 bases and J lost 3, with 12 bases in between. The DNA for the CDR3 is TGCGCCAGCAGCCAAGAATCCCGTTCTTACAATCAGCCCCAGCATTTT. Amino acids: CASSQESRSYNQPQHF.

This chain links TRBV27 with TRBJ2-1, with 9 bases matching TRBD2. The junction had 18 bases not matched to a gene; V was cut back by 7 bases and J by 2 bases. CDR1 and CDR2 from the germline V gene are MNHEY and SMNVEV (reference sequence). This CDR3 contains 19 residues. This chain's CDR3 is CASIQGGAGGRGAYNEQFF. DNA for the CDR3: TGTGCCAGCATCCAAGGGGGAGCGGGAGGTAGAGGAGCCTACAATGAGCAGTTCTTC.

The rearrangement joins TRBV10-3 to TRBJ1-6; D unresolved. The CDR3 totals 13 residues. V lost 2 bases and J 8 bases, leaving 7 bases between the germline ends. Germline values: CDR1 ENHRY, CDR2 SYGVKD. CDR3 DNA: TGTGCCATCAGTGAGCCCGGGGATTCACCCCTCCACTTT. This codes for CAISEPGDSPLHF.

This clone was counted once. CDR3 sequence reads: CAISETGKVNEQFF. The CDR3 coding sequence is TGTGCCATCAGTGAGACAGGGAAAGTTAATGAGCAGTTCTTC. The chain has TRBV10-3 and TRBJ2-1, with D perhaps TRBD1 (6 bases). The germline V gene encodes CDR1 ENHRY and CDR2 SYGVKD. The CDR3 sequence is 14 residues long. V dropped 2 bases and J dropped 7 bases, with 12 bases sitting between them.

The J gene is TRBJ2-1, the V gene TRBV11-2; possible D gene TRBD2, 5 bases. Germline values: CDR1 SGHAT, CDR2 FQNNGV. The ends were cut back, 5 bases at V and 5 bases at J, with 13 bases in the middle. The CDR3 is 14 residues long. The CDR3 here is CASSPASGNNEQFF. CDR3 nucleotide sequence: TGTGCCAGCAGCCCCGCCAGCGGCAACAATGAGCAGTTCTTC.

This clone was observed a few times. V is TRBV10-3 and J is TRBJ1-2, with 7 bases aligning to TRBD1. This CDR3 contains 11 residues. Germline V gives CDR1 ENHRY, CDR2 SYGVKD. With V trimmed by 5 bases and J by 8 bases, 2 bases remained unmatched. The CDR3 reads CAISRTGGYTF. CDR3 sequence (DNA): TGTGCCATCAGTAGGACAGGAGGCTACACCTTC.

V is TRBV6-5 and J is TRBJ1-1, with 9 bases lining up with TRBD1. The CDR3 is made up of 13 amino acids. The V gene end was trimmed by 6 bases and the J gene end by 2 bases; junction bases not matched to a gene: 1. Germline V lookup: CDR1 MNHEY, CDR2 SVGAGI. The CDR3 reads CASRQGANTEAFF. CDR3 bases: TGTGCCAGCAGACAGGGGGCCAACACTGAAGCTTTCTTT.

The chain couples TRBV6-5 to TRBJ1-2, with D possibly matching TRBD1 (6 bases). Germline CDR1 and CDR2: MNHEY and SVGAGI. Trimming took 7 bases from V and 7 from J, leaving 19 bases between them. The CDR3 contains 14 residues. The CDR3 sequence: CASTSGTIFRGYTF. In DNA form, the CDR3 reads TGTGCCAGCACCTCCGGGACAATCTTCCGTGGCTACACCTTC.

The V gene is TRBV19, the J gene TRBJ2-3; 7 nucleotides align to TRBD1. The germline CDR1 and CDR2 sequences are LNHDA and SQIVND (reference sequence). The CDR3 sequence is 14 residues long. V trimming: 10 bases; J trimming: 2 bases; junction bases outside the gene matches: 9. The CDR3 DNA sequence: TGTGCCATCGCCCAGGGACAGAACACAGATACGCAGTATTTT. This codes for CAIAQGQNTDTQYF. The entire variable domain, with the rest obtained from reference TRBV19 and TRBJ2-3, is as follows: DGGITQSPKYLFRKEGQNVTLSCEQNLNHDAMYWYRQDPGQGLRLIYYSQIVNDFQKGDIAEGYSVSREKKESFPLTVTSAQKNPTAFYLCAIAQGQNTDTQYFGPGTRLTVL.

The gene calls are TRBV5-1 and TRBJ2-2, with D tentatively TRBD2 (5 bases). This CDR3 has 16 residues. Trimming took 4 bases from V and 3 from J, leaving 16 bases between them. Germline V lookup: CDR1 SGHRS, CDR2 YFSETQ. The CDR3 DNA reads as TGCGCCAGCAGCCCTCGTGCCCACGGGGACACCGGGGAGCTGTTTTTT. Protein product: CASSPRAHGDTGELFF.

The chain employs TRBV5-1 and TRBJ1-1, with 7 bases fitting TRBD1. The CDR3 consists of 14 residues. J lost 1 base, V lost 4 bases, and 4 bases had no gene match. From germline, CDR1 is SGHRS and CDR2 YFSETQ. In DNA form, the CDR3 reads TGCGCCAGCAGCAGGGGACAGCCGAACACTGAAGCTTTCTTT. It codes for CASSRGQPNTEAFF.

V gene TRBV27 combines with J gene TRBJ1-2; maybe TRBD1 (5 bases). Per the germline V gene, CDR1 is MNHEY and CDR2 is SMNVEV (reference sequence). V lost 3 bases to trimming and J lost 5 bases, with 16 bases between them. The CDR3 consists of 15 residues. The CDR3 DNA reads TGTGCCAGCAGTTTGTGGTCGAAGGGGAATTATGGCTACACCTTC. It codes for CASSLWSKGNYGYTF.

The gene calls are TRBV2 and TRBJ2-6; possible D gene TRBD2, 5 bases. CDR3 length: 13 amino acids. V lost 8 bases, J lost 6 bases, and 11 bases lay in between. In germline, CDR1 is SNHLY, CDR2 FYNNEI. CDR3 sequence: CASRSGEANVLTF. CDR3 DNA: TGTGCCAGCCGCTCCGGGGAGGCCAACGTCCTGACTTTC.

The chain is built from TRBV6-5 and TRBJ2-1; 9 bases agree with TRBD2. Trimming removed 7 bases from V and 7 bases from J; junction bases left unmatched: 5. Germline CDR1 MNHEY, CDR2 SVGAGI. CDR3 length: 13 amino acids. CDR3 sequence: CASIGLARNEQFF. The CDR3 nucleotides read TGTGCCAGCATTGGACTAGCGAGGAATGAGCAGTTCTTC.

This chain connects TRBV6-5 to TRBJ2-7; tentatively, D is TRBD1 (6 bases). The germline CDR1 and CDR2 sequences are MNHEY and SVGAGI. Trimming pared 5 bases from V and 2 bases from J, leaving 10 bases between. The CDR3 has 13 amino acids. Here the CDR3 reads CASSLTGTYEQYF. CDR3 coding DNA: TGTGCCAGCAGTCTGACAGGCACCTACGAGCAGTACTTC.

The CDR3 DNA reads as TGTGCCAGCAGTGAAGCCTTTGGCGGAGGAGATACGCAGTATTTT. Translating gives CASSEAFGGGDTQYF. J is TRBJ2-3 and V is TRBV6-1, with D possibly TRBD2 on 5 matching bases. Germline-derived CDR1 and CDR2 are MNHNS and SASEGT. V was shortened by 0 bases and J by 5 bases, with 12 bases between the two germline ends. The CDR3 contains 15 residues.

This chain joins TRBV27 and TRBJ1-5, with TRBD1 matching 7 bases. Trimming took 6 bases from V and 0 from J; bases not matched to a gene: 11. The germline CDR1 and CDR2 sequences are MNHEY and SMNVEV (reference sequence). The CDR3 consists of 17 residues. The CDR3 DNA reads TGTGCCAGCAGGTCCGGGACAGAGACTTATAGCAATCAGCCCCAGCATTTT. The encoded protein is CASRSGTETYSNQPQHF.

The rearrangement joins TRBV3-1 (or the pseudogene TRBV3-2) to TRBJ1-2; 8 nucleotides agree with TRBD1. V was clipped by 5 bases and J by 6 bases; unmatched bases: 14. CDR1 LGHDT and CDR2 YNNKEL come from the germline V gene (reference sequence). This CDR3 spans 16 amino acids. The CDR3, as DNA: TGTGCCAGCAGCGCCGGGACAGGATCCAGTCTCGATGGCTACACCTTC. Amino acid sequence: CASSAGTGSSLDGYTF.

This clone was seen once. V gene TRBV5-6 combines with J gene TRBJ2-7; 8 bases are a match to TRBD1. The J segment lost 0 bases and the V segment lost 0 bases, leaving 5 bases of the junction unmatched. CDR1 and CDR2 (germline): SGHDT, YYEEEE. The CDR3 is 16 residues long. CDR3 sequence (DNA): TGTGCCAGCAGCTTGGCAGGGACAGGTTTCTCCTACGAGCAGTACTTC. Translated, it gives CASSLAGTGFSYEQYF.